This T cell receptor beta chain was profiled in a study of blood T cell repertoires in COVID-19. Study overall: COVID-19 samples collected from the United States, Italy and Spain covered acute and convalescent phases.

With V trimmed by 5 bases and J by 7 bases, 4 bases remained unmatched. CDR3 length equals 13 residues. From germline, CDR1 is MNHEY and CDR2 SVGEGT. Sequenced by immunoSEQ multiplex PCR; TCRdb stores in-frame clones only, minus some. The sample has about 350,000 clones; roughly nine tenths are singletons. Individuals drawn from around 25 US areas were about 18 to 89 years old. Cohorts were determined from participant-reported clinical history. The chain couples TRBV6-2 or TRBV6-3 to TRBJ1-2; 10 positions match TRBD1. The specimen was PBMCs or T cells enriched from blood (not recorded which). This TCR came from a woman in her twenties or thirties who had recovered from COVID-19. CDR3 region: CASSPGTGVGYTF. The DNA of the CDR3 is TGTGCCAGCAGTCCCGGGACAGGGGTTGGCTACACCTTC.